This TCR beta chain came from a study of T cell responses to AZD1222 COVID-19 vaccine. The CDR3 loop spans 13 amino acids. The germline gives CDR1 GTSNPN, CDR2 SVGIG (reference sequence). V shed 5 bases and J shed 4 bases, with 14 bases lying between them. Here immunoSEQ multiplex PCR was the method, and the copy in TCRdb shows in-frame clones only, minus some. The data show about 140,000 clones, 85% to 90% seen once. The chain is built from TRBV30 and TRBJ1-2; D possibly corresponds to TRBD1 (5 bases). The TCR sequence derives from an adult who received the AZD1222 COVID-19 vaccine. Sequencing used peripheral blood, obtained 28 days after the second AZD1222 dose. CDR3 sequence reads: CAWRRDRPYGYTF. The DNA of the CDR3 is TGTGCCTGGCGCCGGGACCGACCCTATGGCTACACCTTC. The variable domain in full, completed from reference TRBV30 and TRBJ1-2, reads SQTIHQWPATLVQPVGSPLSLECTVEGTSNPNLYWYRQAAGRGLQLLFYSVGIGQISSEVPQNLSASRPQDRQFILSSKKLLLSDSGFYLCAWRRDRPYGYTFGSGTRLTVV.